This TCR beta chain comes out of a study of blood T cell repertoires in COVID-19. Study-level background: T cells, B-cell-depleted T cells, or PBMCs supplied cDNA or gDNA.

The V and J ends lost 0 bases and 1 base, in that order; junction bases with no gene match: 3. Germline V lookup: CDR1 SEHNR, CDR2 FQNEAQ (reference sequence). CDR3 length: 17 amino acids. Assay used: immunoSEQ multiplex PCR; TCRdb lists only in-frame clones, some missing. The sample contains around 63,000 clones, approximately 90% of which appear only once. The sequencing sample was made of peripheral blood. This clonotype was sampled from a woman aged 55-75 years with acute or convalescent COVID-19. The chain couples TRBV7-9 to TRBJ2-1, with 10 nucleotides matching TRBD2. CDR3 amino acids: CASSLAGLAESYNEQFF. The CDR3 nucleotides are TGTGCCAGCAGCTTAGCCGGACTAGCGGAATCCTACAATGAGCAGTTCTTC.